This T cell receptor beta chain is drawn from a study of T cells expressing NK-cell markers. For the study at large: Underlying the TCR beta repertoires were sorted CD3+CD56+NKG2C+, CD3+CD56+NKG2C- and CD3+CD56-NKG2C+ T cells.

Overall study results and limits: In a handful of donors, dominant clonotypes made up roughly 28.3-65% of CD3+CD56-NKG2C+ cells.

Germline V lookup: CDR1 SEHNR, CDR2 FQNEAQ (reference sequence). The CDR3 covers 15 residues. About this clonotype: Its antigen is not known.

A 5'RACE template switching approach incorporating UMIs was used to make TCR beta cDNA. From the 5' RACE reads, TCRdb lists one entry per CDR3 protein and no DNA. This sample contains some 460,000 distinct CDR3 sequences. The chain uses TRBV7-9 and TRBJ2-3; TCRdb calls TRBD2, which cannot be checked without DNA. Specimen: blood T cells: a sorted CD56 or NKG2C T cell subset, CD4+ or CD8+ T cells, or bulk PBMC T cells (not recorded which). The source is a woman aged 50 to 60 in good health. CDR3 amino acids: CASSLSIAGVDTQYF.